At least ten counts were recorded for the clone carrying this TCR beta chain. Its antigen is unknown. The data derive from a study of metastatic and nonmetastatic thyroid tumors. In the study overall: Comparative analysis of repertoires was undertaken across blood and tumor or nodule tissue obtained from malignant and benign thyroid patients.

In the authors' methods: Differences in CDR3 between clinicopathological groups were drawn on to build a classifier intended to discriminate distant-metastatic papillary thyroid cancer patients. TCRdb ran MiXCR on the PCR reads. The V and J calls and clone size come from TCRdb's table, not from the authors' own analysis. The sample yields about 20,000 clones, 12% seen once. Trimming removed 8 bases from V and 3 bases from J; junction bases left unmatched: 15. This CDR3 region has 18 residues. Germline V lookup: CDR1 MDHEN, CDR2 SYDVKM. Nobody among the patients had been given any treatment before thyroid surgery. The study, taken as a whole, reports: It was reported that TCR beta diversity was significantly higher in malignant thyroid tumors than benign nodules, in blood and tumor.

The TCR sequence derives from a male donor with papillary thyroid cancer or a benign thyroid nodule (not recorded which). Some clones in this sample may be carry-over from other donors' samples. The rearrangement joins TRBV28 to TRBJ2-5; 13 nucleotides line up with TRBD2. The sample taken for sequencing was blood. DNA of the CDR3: TGTGCCAGCCGCCCTTGGACTAGCGGGAGTGGTGCAGAAGAGACCCAGTACTTC. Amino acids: CASRPWTSGSGAEETQYF.